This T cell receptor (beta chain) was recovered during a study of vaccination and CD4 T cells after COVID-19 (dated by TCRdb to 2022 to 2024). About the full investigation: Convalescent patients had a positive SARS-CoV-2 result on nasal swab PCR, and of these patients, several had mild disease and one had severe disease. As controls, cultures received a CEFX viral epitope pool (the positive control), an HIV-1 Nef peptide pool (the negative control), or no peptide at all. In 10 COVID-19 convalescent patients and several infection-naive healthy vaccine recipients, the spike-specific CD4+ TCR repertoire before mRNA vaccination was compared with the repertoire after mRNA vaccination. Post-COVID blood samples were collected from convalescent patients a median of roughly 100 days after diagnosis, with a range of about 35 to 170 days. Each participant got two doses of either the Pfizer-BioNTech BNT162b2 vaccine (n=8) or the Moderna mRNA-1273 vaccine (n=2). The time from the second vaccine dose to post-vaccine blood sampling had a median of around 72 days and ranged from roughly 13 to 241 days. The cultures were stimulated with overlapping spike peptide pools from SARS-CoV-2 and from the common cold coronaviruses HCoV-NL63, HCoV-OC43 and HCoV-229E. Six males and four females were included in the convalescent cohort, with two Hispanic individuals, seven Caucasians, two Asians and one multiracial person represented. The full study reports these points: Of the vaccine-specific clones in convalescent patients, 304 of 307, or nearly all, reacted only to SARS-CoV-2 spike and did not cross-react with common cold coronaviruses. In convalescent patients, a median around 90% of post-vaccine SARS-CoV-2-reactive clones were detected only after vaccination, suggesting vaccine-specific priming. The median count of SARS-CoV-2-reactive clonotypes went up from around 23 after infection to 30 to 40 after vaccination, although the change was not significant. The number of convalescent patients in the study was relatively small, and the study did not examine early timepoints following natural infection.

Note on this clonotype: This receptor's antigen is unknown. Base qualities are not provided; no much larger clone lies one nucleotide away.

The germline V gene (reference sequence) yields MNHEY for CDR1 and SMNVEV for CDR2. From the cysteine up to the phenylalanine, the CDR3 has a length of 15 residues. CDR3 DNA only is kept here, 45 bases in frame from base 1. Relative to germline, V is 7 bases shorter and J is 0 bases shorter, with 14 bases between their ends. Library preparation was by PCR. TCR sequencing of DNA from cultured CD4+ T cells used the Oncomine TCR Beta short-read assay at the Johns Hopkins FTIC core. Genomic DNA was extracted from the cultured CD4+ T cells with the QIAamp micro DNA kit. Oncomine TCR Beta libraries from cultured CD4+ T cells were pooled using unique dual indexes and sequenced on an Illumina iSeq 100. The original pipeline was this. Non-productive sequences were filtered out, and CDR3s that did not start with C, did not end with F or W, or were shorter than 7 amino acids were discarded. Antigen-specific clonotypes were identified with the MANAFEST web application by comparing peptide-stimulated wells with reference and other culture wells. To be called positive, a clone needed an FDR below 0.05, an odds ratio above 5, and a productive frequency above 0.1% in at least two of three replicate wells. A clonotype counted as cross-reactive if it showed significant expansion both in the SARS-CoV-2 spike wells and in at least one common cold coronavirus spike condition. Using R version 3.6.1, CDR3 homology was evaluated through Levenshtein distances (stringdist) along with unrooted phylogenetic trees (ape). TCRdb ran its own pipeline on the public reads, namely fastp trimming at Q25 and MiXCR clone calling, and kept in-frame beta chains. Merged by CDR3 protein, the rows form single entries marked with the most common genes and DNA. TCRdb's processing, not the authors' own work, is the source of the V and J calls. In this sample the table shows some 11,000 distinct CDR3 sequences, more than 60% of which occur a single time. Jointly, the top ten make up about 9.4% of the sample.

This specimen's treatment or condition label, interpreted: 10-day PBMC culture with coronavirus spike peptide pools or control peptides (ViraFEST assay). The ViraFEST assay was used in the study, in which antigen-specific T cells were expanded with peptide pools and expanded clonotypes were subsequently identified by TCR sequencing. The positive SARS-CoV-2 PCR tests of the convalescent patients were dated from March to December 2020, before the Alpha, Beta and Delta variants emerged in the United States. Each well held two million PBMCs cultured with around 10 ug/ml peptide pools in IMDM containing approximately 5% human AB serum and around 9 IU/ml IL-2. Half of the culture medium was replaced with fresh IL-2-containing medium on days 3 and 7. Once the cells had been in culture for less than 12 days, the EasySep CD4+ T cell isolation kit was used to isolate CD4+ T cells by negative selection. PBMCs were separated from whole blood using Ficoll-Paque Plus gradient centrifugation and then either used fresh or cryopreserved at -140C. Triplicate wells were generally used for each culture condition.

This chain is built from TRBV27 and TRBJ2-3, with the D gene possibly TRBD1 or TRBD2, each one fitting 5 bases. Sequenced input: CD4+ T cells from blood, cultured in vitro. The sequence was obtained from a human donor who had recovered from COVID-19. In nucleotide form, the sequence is TGTGCCAGCACCTGGGGGAGAGCTAGCACAGATACGCAGTATTTT. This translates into CASTWGRASTDTQYF.